The 31 T cell receptor beta chains listed next were all sequenced from one sample in a study of cytomegalovirus exposure and HLA in healthy donors (dated by TCRdb to about 2017). The method behind the library was the immunoSEQ multiplex PCR assay. For the multiplex PCR, a mixture combining 60 forward primers for TCR Vbeta segments and 13 reverse primers for TCR Jbeta segments was used. TCRdb took over this immuneACCESS table, retaining in-frame rearrangements with V and J assigned. Such tables are incomplete; in checked studies, under half of the missing clones stem from an unresolved V gene, and the remainder is unexplained. A total of tens of thousands of clones appear in this sample, approximately 70% of them only once. Clones ranked in the top ten supply about 6% of the sample. Sample: PBMCs. The receptors derive from a man under 40 in good health and CMV-seronegative.

This sequence joins TRBV6-6 and TRBJ2-5; D perhaps matches TRBD2 (6 bases). The CDR3 spans 14 residues. V was clipped by 1 base and J by 4 bases, with 10 bases between them. Germline lookup yields CDR1 MNHNY and CDR2 SVGAGI (reference sequence). DNA for the CDR3: TGTGCCAGCAGTTACTTGTCTAGCGTAGAGACCCAGTACTTC. Translated, it gives CASSYLSSVETQYF.

The chain couples TRBV2 to TRBJ2-7, with 8 bases that match TRBD2. In germline, CDR1 is SNHLY, CDR2 FYNNEI. The CDR3 extends over 16 amino acids. The junction had 12 bases not matched to a gene; V was cut back by 3 bases and J by 5 bases. The CDR3 coding sequence is TGTGCCAGCAGTGAGTGGCGGGAGGTCTCCCCCGACGAGCAGTACTTC. Translating it yields CASSEWREVSPDEQYF.

This clone was seen a handful of times. V is TRBV7-9 and J is TRBJ1-1; 8 bases are a match to TRBD1. After removal of 5 bases from V and 4 bases from J, the junction contained 3 bases not matched to a gene. Germline V CDR1 and CDR2: SEHNR, FQNEAQ (reference sequence). This CDR3 is 13 amino acids long. The CDR3 loop is CASSATGGTEAFF. The CDR3 DNA sequence: TGTGCCAGCAGCGCTACAGGGGGCACTGAAGCTTTCTTT.

The chain employs TRBV2 and TRBJ2-1; 7 nucleotides align to TRBD2. The germline CDR1 and CDR2 sequences are SNHLY and FYNNEI. This CDR3 comprises 13 residues. V trimming: 7 bases; J trimming: 6 bases; junction bases outside the gene matches: 6. CDR3: CASMREWSNEQFF. The CDR3 DNA is TGTGCCAGCATGCGGGAGTGGTCCAATGAGCAGTTCTTC.

This chain links TRBV6-1 with TRBJ1-4; D may be TRBD1 (6 bases). There are 14 residues in the CDR3. Trimming left V 4 bases short and J 3 bases short, with 9 bases between. CDR1 MNHNS and CDR2 SASEGT come from the germline V gene. CDR3 DNA: TGTGCCAGCAGTGGCCGACAGGCTAATGAAAAACTGTTTTTT. The encoded protein is CASSGRQANEKLFF.

The gene calls are TRBV11-2 and TRBJ2-7; possibly TRBD1 for D (5 bases). V was shortened by 1 base and J by 0 bases, with 13 bases between the two germline ends. The CDR3 length is 16 residues. Germline assignment: CDR1 SGHAT and CDR2 FQNNGV. The CDR3, as DNA: TGTGCCAGCAGCTTAGGTCCAGGGTTAAGCTCCTACGAGCAGTACTTC. Translating it yields CASSLGPGLSSYEQYF.

This chain uses TRBV5-4 with TRBJ1-3, with 9 bases matching TRBD1. V lost 6 bases to trimming and J lost 0 bases; unmatched junction nucleotides: 4. Germline V gene data show CDR1 as SGHNT and CDR2 as YYREEE (reference sequence). The CDR3 extends over 15 amino acids. The DNA for the CDR3 is TGTGCCAGCATGGGGACAGGGAGCTCTGGAAACACCATATATTTT. Translation gives CASMGTGSSGNTIYF.

This clone has a single count. J is TRBJ1-2 and V is TRBV29-1; D gene unclear. Trimming cost V 4 bases and J 6 bases, with 6 bases left between them. CDR3 size: 10 residues. Germline V gene lookup returns CDR1 SQVTM and CDR2 ANQGSEA. CDR3 coding DNA: TGCAGCGTTGGCGGGCATGGCTACACCTTC. Amino acids: CSVGGHGYTF.

In this sample, this clone turned up a few times. V gene TRBV7-7 combines with J gene TRBJ2-7, with 8 bases that match TRBD1. The CDR3 totals 14 residues. CDR1 is SSHAT and CDR2 is FNYEAQ in the germline V gene (reference sequence). The V and J ends lost 5 bases and 2 bases, in that order; junction bases with no gene match: 5. The CDR3 nucleotides read TGTGCCAGCAGCCCCCGGACAGGGACCTACGAGCAGTACTTC. It codes for CASSPRTGTYEQYF. The whole variable domain, remainder taken from reference TRBV7-7 and TRBJ2-7, is GAGVSQSPRYKVTKRGQDVTLRCDPISSHATLYWYQQALGQGPEFLTYFNYEAQPDKSGLPSDRFSAERPEGSISTLTIQRTEQRDSAMYRCASSPRTGTYEQYFGPGTRLTVT.

This clone appeared once. The chain recombines TRBV5-4 with TRBJ2-2, with 12 bases fitting TRBD2. This CDR3 spans 15 amino acids. After removal of 4 bases from V and 11 bases from J, the junction contained 9 bases not matched to a gene. The V gene's germline CDR1 is SGHNT and CDR2 YYREEE (reference sequence). The CDR3 loop reads CASSPGLAGRPELFF. In DNA, the CDR3 is TGTGCCAGCAGCCCGGGACTAGCGGGCCGACCTGAGCTGTTTTTT.

The J gene is TRBJ1-2, the V gene TRBV19, with 7 nucleotides matching TRBD1. Trimming removed 7 bases from V and 4 bases from J; junction bases left unmatched: 15. This CDR3 is built from 16 residues. Per the germline V gene, CDR1 is LNHDA and CDR2 is SQIVND (reference sequence). This CDR3 reads CASTSIGAGGVYGYTF. CDR3 sequence (DNA): TGTGCCAGTACCTCGATCGGAGCAGGGGGTGTCTATGGCTACACCTTC.

This chain joins TRBV29-1 and TRBJ2-7; TRBD1 matches at 8 bases. The germline V gene encodes CDR1 SQVTM and CDR2 ANQGSEA. With 7 bases clipped from V and 4 bases from J, the junction kept 6 bases outside the gene matches. This CDR3 contains 12 residues. The CDR3 DNA follows: TGCAGCGCATCATGGACAGGGTACGAGCAGTACTTC. Amino acid sequence: CSASWTGYEQYF.

The V gene is TRBV6-5, the J gene TRBJ1-1, with D maybe TRBD1 (5 bases). Germline CDR1 and CDR2: MNHEY and SVGAGI. Trimming left V 5 bases short and J 3 bases short, with 10 bases between. This CDR3 has 13 residues. CDR3 nucleotides: TGTGCCAGCAGTGCGGGGGAGGACACTGAAGCTTTCTTT. Its translation is CASSAGEDTEAFF.

The CDR3, as DNA: TGTGCCAGCAGCTTAACTGTGCGAGAAAAACTGTTTTTT. Translating gives CASSLTVREKLFF. The chain employs TRBV11-2 and TRBJ1-4; D gene ambiguous. The V end lost 2 bases, the J end lost 8 bases, and 9 bases lay between the germline ends. The CDR3 length is 13 residues. Germline V lookup: CDR1 SGHAT, CDR2 FQNNGV.

The chain employs TRBV25-1 and TRBJ2-7; 10 bases line up with TRBD1. J lost 3 bases, V lost 6 bases, and 5 bases had no gene match. This CDR3 has 14 residues. Germline V gene sequence: CDR1 MGHDK, CDR2 SYGVNS. CDR3 nucleotides: TGTGCCAGCAGCCGGGACAGGGGTCTCTACGAGCAGTACTTC. Encoded protein: CASSRDRGLYEQYF.

The chain has TRBV6-5 and TRBJ2-1, with 9 nucleotides matching TRBD1. Trimming at V came to 5 bases and at J to 0 bases, leaving 2 bases not matched to a gene. The CDR3 totals 15 residues. Germline V gene sequence: CDR1 MNHEY, CDR2 SVGAGI. The CDR3 loop is CASSTTGGSYNEQFF. CDR3 nucleotides: TGTGCCAGCAGTACGACAGGGGGCTCCTACAATGAGCAGTTCTTC.

This clone has a handful of counts. The rearrangement links TRBV9 to TRBJ1-4, with D maybe TRBD1 (6 bases). The V end was cut by 1 base, the J end by 1 base, with 11 bases between. Germline V gene sequence: CDR1 SGDLS, CDR2 YYNGEE. This CDR3 is built from 16 residues. CDR3 DNA: TGTGCCAGCAGCGTAAGCACAGGGCAAACTAATGAAAAACTGTTTTTT. Its translation is CASSVSTGQTNEKLFF.

This clone was seen more than once but under ten times. The rearrangement links TRBV5-1 to TRBJ2-1; no firm D call. V was shortened by 2 bases and J by 4 bases, with 10 bases between the two germline ends. Per germline, CDR1 SGHRS and CDR2 YFSETQ. The CDR3 has 14 amino acids. CDR3 in DNA: TGCGCCAGCAGCTTCAACAGCCCTTACAATGAGCAGTTCTTC. Translated, it gives CASSFNSPYNEQFF.

This clone has just a few counts. In DNA form, the CDR3 reads TGTGCCAGCAGCCAAGATTTGCGGTCGGCTAGCGGTACAGATACGCAGTATTTT. Translating it yields CASSQDLRSASGTDTQYF. The chain is built from TRBV14 and TRBJ2-3, with 7 bases fitting TRBD2. CDR3 length: 18 residues. Germline V lookup: CDR1 SGHDN, CDR2 FVKESK. Trimming at V came to 0 bases and at J to 3 bases, leaving 12 bases not matched to a gene.

The chain couples TRBV4-1 to TRBJ2-4, with TRBD2 matching 8 bases. Per the germline V gene, CDR1 is MGHRA and CDR2 is YSYEKL. The CDR3 is 17 residues long. V lost 3 bases and J lost 0; bases outside the gene matches: 7. Written as DNA, the CDR3 is TGCGCCAGCAGCCACGGGCTAGCGGGTTCAGCCAAAAACATTCAGTACTTC. Amino acids: CASSHGLAGSAKNIQYF.

The rearrangement links TRBV6-1 to TRBJ2-3; tentatively, D is TRBD1 (6 bases). The ends were cut back, 3 bases at V and 4 bases at J, with 11 bases in the middle. The germline V gene encodes CDR1 MNHNS and CDR2 SASEGT. This CDR3 is built from 14 residues. CDR3 sequence (DNA): TGTGCCAGCAGTGAGGGGACATTCTCAGATACGCAGTATTTT. As protein: CASSEGTFSDTQYF.

V gene TRBV7-2 combines with J gene TRBJ2-7; 13 bases are a match to TRBD2. Germline V gene data show CDR1 as SGHTA and CDR2 as FQGNSA. The CDR3 covers 13 residues. V trimming: 4 bases; J trimming: 7 bases; junction bases outside the gene matches: 1. Here the CDR3 reads CASSWGLAGEQYF. The CDR3 nucleotides read TGTGCCAGCAGCTGGGGACTAGCGGGGGAGCAGTACTTC.

The gene calls are TRBV5-5 and TRBJ2-7; D gene ambiguous. Germline V gives CDR1 SGHKS, CDR2 YYEKEE (reference sequence). The CDR3 is 11 amino acids. V was pared by 3 bases and J by 6 bases, with 7 bases between. CDR3 residues: CASSSRFEQYF. Here the CDR3 DNA reads TGTGCCAGCAGCTCTCGGTTCGAGCAGTACTTC.

This chain links TRBV11-3 with TRBJ2-1; D is undetermined. The CDR3 contains 14 residues. Germline V lookup: CDR1 SGHNT, CDR2 YENEEA. V was clipped by 3 bases and J by 2 bases, with 8 bases between them. CDR3 protein: CASSFGGAYNEQFF. In DNA, the CDR3 is TGTGCCAGCAGCTTCGGCGGAGCCTACAATGAGCAGTTCTTC. The variable domain in full, with the rest retrieved from reference TRBV11-3 and TRBJ2-1, is EAGVVQSPRYKIIEKKQPVAFWCNPISGHNTLYWYLQNLGQGPELLIRYENEEAVDDSQLPKDRFSAERLKGVDSTLKIQPAELGDSAVYLCASSFGGAYNEQFFGPGTRLTVL.

The chain combines TRBV29-1 with TRBJ2-7, with D possibly TRBD1 on 6 matching bases. Germline V gene lookup returns CDR1 SQVTM and CDR2 ANQGSEA. The CDR3 runs to 15 residues. The V gene lost 6 bases and the J gene lost 0 bases, with 18 bases spanning the gap. CDR3 protein: CSVGTKTGSSYEQYF. The CDR3 DNA reads as TGCAGCGTGGGGACCAAGACAGGCAGCTCCTACGAGCAGTACTTC.

The J gene is TRBJ2-2, the V gene TRBV4-2, with TRBD2 matching 9 bases. This CDR3 region has 17 residues. The germline V gene has CDR1 LGHNA and CDR2 YNFKEQ. With V trimmed by 0 bases and J by 5 bases, 7 bases remained unmatched. The CDR3 DNA sequence: TGTGCCAGCAGCCAAGAAATGGGGCTAGCGGGAACCGGGGAGCTGTTTTTT. This gives the protein CASSQEMGLAGTGELFF.

This clone was detected once. V is TRBV10-3 and J is TRBJ2-1, with 7 positions matching TRBD2. Trimming cost V 2 bases and J 7 bases; bases outside gene matches: 5. This CDR3 region has 14 residues. CDR1 is ENHRY and CDR2 is SYGVKD in the germline V gene. The CDR3 nucleotides are TGTGCCATCAGTGAGGCGGGAGAGTGGAATGAGCAGTTCTTC. Translation: CAISEAGEWNEQFF.

In this sample, this clone turned up a few times. CDR3 nucleotides: TGTGCCACCAGCAGAGATGTGACCGCGGCCAATAGCAATCAGCCCCAGCATTTT. Translation gives CATSRDVTAANSNQPQHF. The J gene is TRBJ1-5, the V gene TRBV15; D is unclear. This CDR3 comprises 18 residues. Per germline, CDR1 LNHNV and CDR2 YYDKDF (reference sequence). The V end was cut by 0 bases, the J end by 0 bases, with 15 bases between. The complete variable domain, with remaining parts taken from reference TRBV15 and TRBJ1-5, reads DAMVIQNPRYQVTQFGKPVTLSCSQTLNHNVMYWYQQKSSQAPKLLFHYYDKDFNNEADTPDNFQSRRPNTSFCFLDIRSPGLGDTAMYLCATSRDVTAANSNQPQHFGDGTRLSIL.

The V call is TRBV30, the J call TRBJ2-7; TRBD2 is a possible D gene (6 bases). Germline CDR1 reads GTSNPN; CDR2 reads SVGIG (reference sequence). V lost 2 bases to trimming and J lost 1 base, with 9 bases between them. The length of the CDR3 is 13 residues. CDR3 sequence: CAWSFGGSYEQYF. In DNA form, the CDR3 reads TGTGCCTGGAGTTTCGGGGGTTCCTACGAGCAGTACTTC.

This clone has just a few counts. V and J are TRBV10-1 and TRBJ2-3; 13 bases fit TRBD2. Per the germline V gene, CDR1 is WNHNN and CDR2 is SYGVQD (reference sequence). This CDR3 has 18 residues. The V and J ends lost 10 bases and 0 bases, in that order; junction bases with no gene match: 13. This CDR3 reads CATSNGLAGATSTDTQYF. The CDR3 coding sequence is TGCGCCACCTCGAACGGACTAGCGGGAGCTACTAGCACAGATACGCAGTATTTT.

The chain recombines TRBV19 with TRBJ2-7; a weak D match, TRBD1 (6 bases). The CDR3 length is 15 residues. Germline V gene data show CDR1 as LNHDA and CDR2 as SQIVND (reference sequence). V lost 6 bases to trimming and J lost 1 base, with 16 bases between them. CDR3 in DNA: TGTGCCAGTAGACTCTGGGACACCTCTTCCTACGAGCAGTACTTC. This sequence encodes CASRLWDTSSYEQYF.